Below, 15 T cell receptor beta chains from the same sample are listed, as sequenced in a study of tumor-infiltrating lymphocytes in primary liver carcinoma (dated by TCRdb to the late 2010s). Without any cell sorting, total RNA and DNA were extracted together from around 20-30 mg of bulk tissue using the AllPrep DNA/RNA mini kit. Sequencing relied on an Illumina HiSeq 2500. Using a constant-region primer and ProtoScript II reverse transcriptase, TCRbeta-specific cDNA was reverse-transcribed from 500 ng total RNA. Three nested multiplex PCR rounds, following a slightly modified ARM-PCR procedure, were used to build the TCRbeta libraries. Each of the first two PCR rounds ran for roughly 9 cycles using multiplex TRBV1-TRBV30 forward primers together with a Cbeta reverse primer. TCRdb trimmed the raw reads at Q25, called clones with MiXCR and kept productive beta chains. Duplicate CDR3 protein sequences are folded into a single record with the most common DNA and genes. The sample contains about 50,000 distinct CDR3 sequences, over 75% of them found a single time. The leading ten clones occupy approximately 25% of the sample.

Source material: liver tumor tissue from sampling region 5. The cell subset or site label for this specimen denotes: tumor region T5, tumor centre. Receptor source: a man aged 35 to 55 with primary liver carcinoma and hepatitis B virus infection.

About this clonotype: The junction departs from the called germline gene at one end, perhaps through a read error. CDR3 DNA sequence: TGCGTCAGCAGCTCCACCGGGATTGGACCCTACGAGCAGTACTTC. Translating gives CVSSSTGIGPYEQYF. The chain recombines TRBV5-1 with TRBJ2-7; tentative D call: TRBD2 (5 bases). The CDR3 sequence is 15 residues long. CDR1 is SGHRS, CDR2 YFSETQ, per germline.

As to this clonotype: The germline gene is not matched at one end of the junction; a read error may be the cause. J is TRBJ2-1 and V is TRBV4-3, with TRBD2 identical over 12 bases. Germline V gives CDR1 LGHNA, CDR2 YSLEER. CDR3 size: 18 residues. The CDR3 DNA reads TGCGCCAGCAGTCTGCATTGGACTAGCGGGATGGCCTGGAATGAGCAATTCTTC. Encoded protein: CASSLHWTSGMAWNEQFF.

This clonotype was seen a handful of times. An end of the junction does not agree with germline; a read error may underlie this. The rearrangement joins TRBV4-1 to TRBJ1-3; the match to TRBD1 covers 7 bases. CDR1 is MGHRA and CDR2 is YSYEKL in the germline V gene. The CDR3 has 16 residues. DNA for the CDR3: TGCGCCAGCAGTCAAGGGGGACAGCCCTCTGGAAACACCATATATTTT. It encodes CASSQGGQPSGNTIYF.

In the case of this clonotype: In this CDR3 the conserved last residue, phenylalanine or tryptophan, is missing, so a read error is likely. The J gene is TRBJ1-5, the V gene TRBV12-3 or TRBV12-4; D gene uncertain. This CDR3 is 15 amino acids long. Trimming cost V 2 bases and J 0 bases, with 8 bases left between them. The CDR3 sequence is CASSLNRDSNQPQHY. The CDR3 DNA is TGTGCCAGCAGTTTAAATCGGGATAGCAATCAGCCCCAGCATTAT.

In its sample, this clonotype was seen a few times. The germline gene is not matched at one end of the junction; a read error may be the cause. CDR3 in DNA: TGTGCCAGCGGCCAAGATAGGGAGGGCACGAACACCGGGGAGCTGTTTTTT. Amino acid sequence: CASGQDREGTNTGELFF. This chain joins TRBV4-2 and TRBJ2-2; 7 bases line up with TRBD2. CDR3 length: 17 residues. The germline V gene encodes CDR1 LGHNA and CDR2 YNFKEQ.

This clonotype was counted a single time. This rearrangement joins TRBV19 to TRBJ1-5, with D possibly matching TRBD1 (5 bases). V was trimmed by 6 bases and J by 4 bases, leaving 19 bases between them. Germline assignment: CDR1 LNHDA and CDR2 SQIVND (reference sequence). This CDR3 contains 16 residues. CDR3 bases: TGTGCCAGTAGCCTCGGCGGGCAGGGCCAAAATCAGCCCCAGCATTTT. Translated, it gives CASSLGGQGQNQPQHF.

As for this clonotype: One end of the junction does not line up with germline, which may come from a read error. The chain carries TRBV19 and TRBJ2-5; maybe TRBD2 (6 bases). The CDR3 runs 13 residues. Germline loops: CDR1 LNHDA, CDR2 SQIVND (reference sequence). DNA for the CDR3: TGTACCAGCTCCGGTGGAGGCCGGGAGACCCACTACTTC. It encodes CTSSGGGRETHYF.

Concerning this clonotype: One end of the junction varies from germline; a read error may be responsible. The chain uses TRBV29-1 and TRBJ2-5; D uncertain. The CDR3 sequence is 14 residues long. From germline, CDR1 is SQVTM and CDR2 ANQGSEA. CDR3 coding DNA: TGCAGCGTTGAATTCCCAGCCGCCCAAGAGAGCCAGTACTTT. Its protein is CSVEFPAAQESQYF.

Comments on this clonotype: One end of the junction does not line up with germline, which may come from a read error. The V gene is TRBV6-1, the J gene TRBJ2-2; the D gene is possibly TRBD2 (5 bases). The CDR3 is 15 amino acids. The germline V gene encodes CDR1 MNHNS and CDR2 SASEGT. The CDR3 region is CASGTHGTSAGELFF. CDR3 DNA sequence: TGTGCCAGCGGAACACATGGTACTTCGGCCGGGGAGCTATTTTTT.

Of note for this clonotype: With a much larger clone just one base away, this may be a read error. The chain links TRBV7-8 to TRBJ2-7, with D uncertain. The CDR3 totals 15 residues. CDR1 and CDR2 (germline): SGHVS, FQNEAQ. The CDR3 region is CASSRGPDRSYERYF. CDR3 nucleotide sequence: TGTGCCAGCAGCCGCGGTCCGGACCGCTCCTACGAGCGGTACTTC.

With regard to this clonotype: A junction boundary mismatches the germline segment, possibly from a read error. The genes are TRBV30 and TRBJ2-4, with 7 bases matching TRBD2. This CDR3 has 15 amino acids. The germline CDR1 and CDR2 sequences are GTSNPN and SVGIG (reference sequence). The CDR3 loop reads CAWSNRGVTKNSQYF. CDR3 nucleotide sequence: TGTGCCTGGAGCAACCGGGGGGTAACCAAAAACAGTCAGTACTTC.

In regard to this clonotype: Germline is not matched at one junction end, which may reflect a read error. The CDR3 reads CASIPGGRESDEQYF. DNA for the CDR3: TGTGCCAGCATCCCGGGAGGGAGGGAGTCGGACGAACAGTACTTC. The chain is built from TRBV7-9 and TRBJ2-7, with 8 positions matching TRBD2. The germline V gene has CDR1 SEHNR and CDR2 FQNEAQ (reference sequence). The CDR3 is 15 residues long.

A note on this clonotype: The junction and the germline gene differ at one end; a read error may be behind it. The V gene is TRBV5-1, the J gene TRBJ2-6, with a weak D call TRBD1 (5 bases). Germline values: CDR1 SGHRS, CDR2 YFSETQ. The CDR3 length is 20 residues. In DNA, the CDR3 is TGCGCCAGCAGCTTGGGGTCGAGAATCCCTCGATCCTCTGGGGCCAACGTCCTGACCTTC. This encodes CASSLGSRIPRSSGANVLTF.

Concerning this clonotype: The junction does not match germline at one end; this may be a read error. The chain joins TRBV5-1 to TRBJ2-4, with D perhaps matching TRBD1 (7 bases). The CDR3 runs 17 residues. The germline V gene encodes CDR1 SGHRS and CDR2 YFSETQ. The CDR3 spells CAISLGGTDLAKNIQYF. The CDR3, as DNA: TGCGCCATCAGCTTAGGAGGGACAGACCTAGCCAAAAACATTCAGTACTTC.

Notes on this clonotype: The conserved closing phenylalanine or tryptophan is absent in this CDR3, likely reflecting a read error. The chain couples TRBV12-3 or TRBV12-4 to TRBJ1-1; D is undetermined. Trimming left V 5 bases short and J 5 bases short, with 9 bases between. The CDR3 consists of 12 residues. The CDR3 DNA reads TGTGCCAGCAGTCCCCTCAGGACTGAAGCTTTCTCT. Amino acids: CASSPLRTEAFS.